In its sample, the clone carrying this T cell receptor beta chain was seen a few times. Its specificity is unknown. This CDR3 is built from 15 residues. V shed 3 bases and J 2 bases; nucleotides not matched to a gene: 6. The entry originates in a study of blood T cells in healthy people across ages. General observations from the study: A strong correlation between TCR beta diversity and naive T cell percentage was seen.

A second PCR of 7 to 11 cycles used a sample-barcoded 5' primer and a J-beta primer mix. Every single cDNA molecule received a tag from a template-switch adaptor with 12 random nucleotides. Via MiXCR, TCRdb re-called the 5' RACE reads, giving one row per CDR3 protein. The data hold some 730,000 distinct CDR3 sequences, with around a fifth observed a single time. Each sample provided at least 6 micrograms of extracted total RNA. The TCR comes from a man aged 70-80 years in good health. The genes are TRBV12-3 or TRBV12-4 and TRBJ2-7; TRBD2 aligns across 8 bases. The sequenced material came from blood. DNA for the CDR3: TGTGCCAGCAGTTTGGGGACTAGAGTCCCCTACGAGCAGTACTTC. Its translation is CASSLGTRVPYEQYF.